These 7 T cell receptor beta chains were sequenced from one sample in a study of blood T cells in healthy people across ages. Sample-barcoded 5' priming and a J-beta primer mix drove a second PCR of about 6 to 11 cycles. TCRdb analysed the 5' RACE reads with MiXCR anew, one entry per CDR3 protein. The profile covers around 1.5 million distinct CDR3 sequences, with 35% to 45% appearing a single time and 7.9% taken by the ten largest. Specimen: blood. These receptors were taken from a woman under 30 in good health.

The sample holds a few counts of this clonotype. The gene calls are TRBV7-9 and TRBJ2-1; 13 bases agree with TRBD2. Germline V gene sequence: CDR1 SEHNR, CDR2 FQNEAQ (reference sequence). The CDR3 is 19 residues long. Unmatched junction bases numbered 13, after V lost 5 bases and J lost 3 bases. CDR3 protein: CASSTTGTSGKGGYNEQFF. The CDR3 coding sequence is TGTGCCAGCAGCACCACCGGGACTAGCGGGAAAGGAGGCTACAATGAGCAGTTCTTC.

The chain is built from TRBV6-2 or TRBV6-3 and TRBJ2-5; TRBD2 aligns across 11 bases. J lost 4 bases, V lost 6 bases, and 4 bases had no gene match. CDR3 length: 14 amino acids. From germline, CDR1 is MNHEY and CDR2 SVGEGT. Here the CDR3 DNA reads TGTGCCAGCAGACACACTAGCGGGGGAGAGACCCAGTACTTC. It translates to CASRHTSGGETQYF.

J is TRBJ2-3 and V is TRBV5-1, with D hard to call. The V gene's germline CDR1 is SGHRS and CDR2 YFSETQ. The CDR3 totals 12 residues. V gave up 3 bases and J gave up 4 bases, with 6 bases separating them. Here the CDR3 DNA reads TGCGCCAGCAGCTACGTTCCAGATACGCAGTATTTT. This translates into CASSYVPDTQYF.

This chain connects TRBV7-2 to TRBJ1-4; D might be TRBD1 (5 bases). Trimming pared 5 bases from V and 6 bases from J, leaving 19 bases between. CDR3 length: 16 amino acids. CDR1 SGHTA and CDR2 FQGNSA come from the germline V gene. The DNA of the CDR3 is TGTGCCAGCAGCCCCATTGTAGGGGTTAGCGATGAAAAACTGTTTTTT. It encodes CASSPIVGVSDEKLFF.

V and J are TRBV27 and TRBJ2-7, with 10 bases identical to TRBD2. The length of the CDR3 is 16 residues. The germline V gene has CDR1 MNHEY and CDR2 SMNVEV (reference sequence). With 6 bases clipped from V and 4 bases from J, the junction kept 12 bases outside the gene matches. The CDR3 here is CASREWGLARGYEQYF. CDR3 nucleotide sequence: TGTGCCAGCAGGGAATGGGGACTAGCGCGAGGGTACGAGCAGTACTTC.

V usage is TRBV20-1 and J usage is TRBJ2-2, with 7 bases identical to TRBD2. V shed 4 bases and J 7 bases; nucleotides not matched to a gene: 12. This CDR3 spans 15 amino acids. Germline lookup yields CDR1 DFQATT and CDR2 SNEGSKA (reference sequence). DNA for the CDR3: TGCAGTGCTATACCTCTAGCGGCGGGGTTCGGGGAGCTGTTTTTT. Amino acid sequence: CSAIPLAAGFGELFF.

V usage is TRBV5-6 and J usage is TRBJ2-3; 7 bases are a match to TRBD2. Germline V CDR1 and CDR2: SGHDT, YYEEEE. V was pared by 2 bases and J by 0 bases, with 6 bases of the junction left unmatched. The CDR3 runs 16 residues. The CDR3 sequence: CASSLLGRVSTDTQYF. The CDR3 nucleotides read TGTGCCAGCAGCTTACTGGGGAGGGTCAGCACAGATACGCAGTATTTT. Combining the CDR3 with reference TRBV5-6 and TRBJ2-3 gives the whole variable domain DAGVTQSPTHLIKTRGQQVTLRCSPKSGHDTVSWYQQALGQGPQFIFQYYEEEERQRGNFPDRFSGHQFPNYSSELNVNALLLGDSALYLCASSLLGRVSTDTQYFGPGTRLTVL.